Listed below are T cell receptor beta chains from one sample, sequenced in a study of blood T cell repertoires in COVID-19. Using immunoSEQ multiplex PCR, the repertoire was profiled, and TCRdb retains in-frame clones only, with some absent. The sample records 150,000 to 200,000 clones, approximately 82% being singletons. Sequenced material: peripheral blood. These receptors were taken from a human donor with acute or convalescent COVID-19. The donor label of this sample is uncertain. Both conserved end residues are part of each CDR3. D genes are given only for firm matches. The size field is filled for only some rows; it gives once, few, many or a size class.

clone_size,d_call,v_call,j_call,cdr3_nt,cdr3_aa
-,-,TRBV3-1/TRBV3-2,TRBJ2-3,TGTGCCAGCAGCCCGGGACAACCCCCGGATACGCAGTATTTT,CASSPGQPPDTQYF
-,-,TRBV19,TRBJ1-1,TGTGCCAGCTTTTCCCGGGTCCCTATCGATGAAGCTTTCTTT,CASFSRVPIDEAFF
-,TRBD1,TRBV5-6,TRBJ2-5,TGTGCCAGCACACTAGGGACAGAAGGTACCCAGTACTTC,CASTLGTEGTQYF
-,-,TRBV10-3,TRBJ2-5,TGTGCCACCCGAGGAGGGGAGACCCAGTACTTC,CATRGGETQYF
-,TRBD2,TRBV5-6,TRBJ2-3,TGTGCCAGCAGCTTGGGTAGCGGGAGGGCCCCAGATACGCAGTATTTT,CASSLGSGRAPDTQYF
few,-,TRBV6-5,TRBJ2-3,TGTGCCAGCAGCCAGGGGTGGGGGACAGATACGCAGTATTTT,CASSQGWGTDTQYF
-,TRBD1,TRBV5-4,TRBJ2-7,TGTGCCAGCAGCTTTATGTCAGGGGGCACTTACGAGCAGTACTTC,CASSFMSGGTYEQYF
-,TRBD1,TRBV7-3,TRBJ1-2,TGTGCCAGCAAGACGGGCAGGGGGTTTGGCTACACCTTC,CASKTGRGFGYTF
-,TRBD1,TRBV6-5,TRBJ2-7,TGTGCCAGCAGTACCCGACAGGGGTTGCAGTACTTC,CASSTRQGLQYF
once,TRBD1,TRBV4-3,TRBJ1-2,TGCGCCAGCAGCCAAGGGACAGGGGGGAACTATGGCTACACCTTC,CASSQGTGGNYGYTF
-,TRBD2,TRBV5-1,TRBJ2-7,TGCGCCAGCAGCCCGAGTAGCGGGAGTTTCTACGAGCAGTACTTC,CASSPSSGSFYEQYF
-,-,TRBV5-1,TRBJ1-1,TGCGCCAGCAGCTTGGACTTGAACACTGAAGCTTTCTTT,CASSLDLNTEAFF
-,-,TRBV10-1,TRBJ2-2,TGCGCCAGCAGATTCCTAGAGAACACCGGGGAGCTGTTTTTT,CASRFLENTGELFF
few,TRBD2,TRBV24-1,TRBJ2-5,TGTGCCACCAGTGATTTCGGACTAGCGGGAATTGAGACCCAGTACTTC,CATSDFGLAGIETQYF
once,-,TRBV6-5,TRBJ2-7,TGTGCCAGCAGTTATGAGGGTTCCTACGAGCAGTACTTC,CASSYEGSYEQYF
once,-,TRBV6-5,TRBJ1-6,TGTGCCAGCAGTTACTCTTCCCAGGGGAAAGCACCCCTCCACTTT,CASSYSSQGKAPLHF
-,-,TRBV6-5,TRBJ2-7,TGTGCCAGCAGCCCCTCGCTGACAGTTAGGAACGAGCAGTACTTC,CASSPSLTVRNEQYF
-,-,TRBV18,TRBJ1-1,TGTGCCAGCTCAGAGGCCAGAAGCACTGAAGCTTTCTTT,CASSEARSTEAFF
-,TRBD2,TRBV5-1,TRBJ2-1,TGCGCCAGCAGCTTGGTGTCTAGCGGAAACAATGAGCAGTTCTTC,CASSLVSSGNNEQFF
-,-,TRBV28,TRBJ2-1,TGTGCCAGCGAGCGAATCGGCTATGAGCAGTTCTTC,CASERIGYEQFF
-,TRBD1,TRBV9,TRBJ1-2,TGTGCCAGCAGCGTAGCGACAGGGCCTAACTATGGCTACACCTTC,CASSVATGPNYGYTF
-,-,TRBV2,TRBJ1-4,TGTGCCAGCACGGAGGGATTGACTAATGAAAAACTGTTTTTT,CASTEGLTNEKLFF
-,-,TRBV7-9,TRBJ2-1,TGTGCCAGCAGCCTCCACCGGGTCTACAATGAGCAGTTCTTC,CASSLHRVYNEQFF
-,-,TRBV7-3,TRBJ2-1,TGTGCCAGCAGCTTAACAAGCGAACCCTACAATGAGCAGTTCTTC,CASSLTSEPYNEQFF
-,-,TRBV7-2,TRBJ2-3,TGTGCCAGTGGAGGAGGGAGCACAGATACGCAGTATTTT,CASGGGSTDTQYF
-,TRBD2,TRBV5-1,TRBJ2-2,TGCGCCAGCAGCTTTGGCGGGGGGAACACCGGGGAGCTGTTTTTT,CASSFGGGNTGELFF
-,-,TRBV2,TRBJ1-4,TGTGCCAGCACCCTATCCGCAGGGTCTAATGAAAAACTGTTTTTT,CASTLSAGSNEKLFF
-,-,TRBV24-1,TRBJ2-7,TGTGCCACCAGTGACTCGACAGGCAGGTTCTACGAGCAGTACTTC,CATSDSTGRFYEQYF
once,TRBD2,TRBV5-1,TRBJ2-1,TGCGCCAGCAGCTTGGCGTCTAGCGGGAGGTATGAGCAGTTCTTC,CASSLASSGRYEQFF